A single sample gave rise to the 5 T cell receptor beta chains below, sequenced in a study of T cells and copy number aberrations in small-cell lung cancer. The table came from immunoSEQ multiplex PCR; TCRdb's copy has only in-frame clones and leaves some out. The table records a few thousand clones, around 80% of them present only once. The sequencing sample was made of tumor tissue. These receptors originate from a man aged 60 to 75 with small cell lung cancer.

About this clone: Other nucleotide sequences in the sample specify the same CDR3. This chain links TRBV5-4 with TRBJ1-5, with a tentative D call TRBD1 (6 bases). The CDR3 is 14 amino acids. V was trimmed by 1 base and J by 5 bases, leaving 10 bases between them. The germline CDR1 and CDR2 sequences are SGHNT and YYREEE (reference sequence). In DNA form, the CDR3 reads TGTGCCAGCAGCTTGCGGGGGGCTGATCAGCCCCAGCATTTT. It yields the protein CASSLRGADQPQHF.

The J gene is TRBJ1-1, the V gene TRBV11-3; D might be TRBD1 (6 bases). This CDR3 contains 16 residues. Germline CDR1 and CDR2: SGHNT and YENEEA. With 5 bases removed from V and 3 bases from J, the gap between germline ends came to 19 bases. CDR3 in amino acids: CASSPLPIQGYTEAFF. CDR3 sequence (DNA): TGTGCCAGCAGCCCCCTCCCAATACAGGGTTACACTGAAGCTTTCTTT. Filled out from reference TRBV11-3 and TRBJ1-1, the complete variable domain reads EAGVVQSPRYKIIEKKQPVAFWCNPISGHNTLYWYLQNLGQGPELLIRYENEEAVDDSQLPKDRFSAERLKGVDSTLKIQPAELGDSAVYLCASSPLPIQGYTEAFFGQGTRLTVV.

V gene TRBV25-1 combines with J gene TRBJ2-7; the match to TRBD1 covers 7 bases. CDR1 MGHDK and CDR2 SYGVNS come from the germline V gene. CDR3 size: 15 residues. The trim removed 3 bases at V and 5 bases at J, leaving 10 bases unmatched. The chain's CDR3 is CASSETDRDSDEQYF. For the CDR3, the DNA is TGTGCCAGCAGTGAGACCGACAGGGACAGCGACGAGCAGTACTTC.

This CDR3 reads CASSLNRDYNEQFF. DNA of the CDR3: TGTGCCAGCAGCTTAAACAGGGACTACAATGAGCAGTTCTTC. The J gene is TRBJ2-1, the V gene TRBV7-3; maybe TRBD1 (6 bases). This CDR3 contains 14 residues. Germline V CDR1 and CDR2: SGHTA, FQGTGA. Trimming took 1 base from V and 3 from J, leaving 7 bases between them. The full variable domain, in which reference TRBV7-3 and TRBJ2-1 provide the parts outside the CDR3, is GAGVSQTPSNKVTEKGKYVELRCDPISGHTALYWYRQSLGQGPEFLIYFQGTGAADDSGLPNDRFFAVRPEGSVSTLKIQRTERGDSAVYLCASSLNRDYNEQFFGPGTRLTVL.

This clone has a handful of counts. This sequence joins TRBV2 and TRBJ1-5, with TRBD1 identical over 7 bases. The germline CDR1 and CDR2 sequences are SNHLY and FYNNEI. J was trimmed by 2 bases and V by 6 bases; bases with no gene match: 1. The CDR3 runs to 13 residues. CDR3 coding DNA: TGTGCCAGCAGAGGACAGGGCAATCAGCCCCAGCATTTT. It specifies CASRGQGNQPQHF.